One and the same sample provided the 30 T cell receptor beta chains below, sequenced in a study of blood T cell repertoires in COVID-19. Sequencing was performed with immunoSEQ multiplex PCR; in TCRdb, only in-frame clones are kept and a portion is missing. The table lists about 39,000 clones, roughly four fifths of them singletons. The sequenced material came from peripheral blood. The receptors come from a human donor in a cohort sampled during active or convalescent COVID-19. The donor label of this sample is uncertain.

The chain joins TRBV7-9 to TRBJ2-5; TRBD1 matches at 8 bases. This CDR3 spans 15 amino acids. CDR1 is SEHNR, CDR2 FQNEAQ, per germline (reference sequence). With 0 bases clipped from V and 4 bases from J, the junction kept 4 bases outside the gene matches. The CDR3 DNA reads as TGTGCCAGCAGCTTAGCGTCCGGACAGGGAGAGACCCAGTACTTC. It is translated as CASSLASGQGETQYF.

This rearrangement joins TRBV6-5 to TRBJ2-7; 11 bases agree with TRBD2. This CDR3 is 14 amino acids long. V lost 6 bases and J lost 6; bases outside the gene matches: 7. Germline CDR1 reads MNHEY; CDR2 reads SVGAGI. This CDR3 reads CASRALAGGGEQYF. CDR3 coding DNA: TGTGCCAGCAGGGCCCTAGCGGGAGGTGGCGAGCAGTACTTC.

This chain links TRBV5-1 with TRBJ2-2, with D possibly matching TRBD2 (5 bases). The CDR3 is made up of 15 amino acids. V lost 0 bases, J lost 5 bases, and 11 bases lay in between. The germline V gene has CDR1 SGHRS and CDR2 YFSETQ. This chain's CDR3 is CASSLGLLDTGELFF. CDR3 nucleotide sequence: TGCGCCAGCAGCTTGGGACTATTGGATACCGGGGAGCTGTTTTTT.

The chain combines TRBV2 with TRBJ2-1, with 9 bases matching TRBD2. V lost 4 bases to trimming and J lost 1 base; unmatched junction nucleotides: 2. The CDR3 is 15 residues long. CDR1 is SNHLY, CDR2 FYNNEI, per germline. DNA for the CDR3: TGTGCCAGCAGTGCCCTAGCGGGGTCCTACAATGAGCAGTTCTTC. Its protein is CASSALAGSYNEQFF.

This clone was counted between two and nine times. This chain joins TRBV21-1 and TRBJ2-7; TRBD2 is the table's D call and was not checked against the DNA. TRBV21-1 is described as a pseudogene. CDR3 length: 16 residues. This chain's CDR3 is CASTSSVSGRAYEQYF. The CDR3 DNA sequence: TGTGCCAGCACTTCGAGTGTTAGCGGGAGGGCCTACGAGCAGTACTTC.

This chain joins TRBV9 and TRBJ1-4, with TRBD1 matching over 10 bases. The CDR3 length is 15 residues. Germline trimming cut 1 base from V and 6 bases from J; bases unmatched to any gene: 3. Germline-derived CDR1 and CDR2 are SGDLS and YYNGEE. The CDR3 reads CASSVWGTGDEKLFF. CDR3 nucleotide sequence: TGTGCCAGCAGCGTATGGGGGACAGGGGATGAAAAACTGTTTTTT.

The chain carries TRBV2 and TRBJ1-1, with D tentatively TRBD1 (5 bases). CDR1 is SNHLY and CDR2 is FYNNEI in the germline V gene. V shed 3 bases and J shed 4 bases, with 9 bases lying between them. The CDR3 has 13 residues. As DNA, the CDR3 is TGTGCCAGCAGTGAGCAGGGTGGCACTGAAGCTTTCTTT. Protein: CASSEQGGTEAFF.

There are a few counts of this clone. The chain links TRBV19 to TRBJ1-4; tentatively, D is TRBD1 (6 bases). The CDR3 loop spans 14 amino acids. Trimming stripped 5 bases from V and 8 bases from J, with 15 bases between. Germline-derived CDR1 and CDR2 are LNHDA and SQIVND (reference sequence). The DNA for the CDR3 is TGTGCCAGTAGTCAGGCAGGGGCGGGCGAAAAACTGTTTTTT. Encoded protein: CASSQAGAGEKLFF.

This clone was observed once. V is TRBV21-1 and J is TRBJ2-7; TRBD2, the table's D call, lacks a check against the DNA. TRBV21-1 is a pseudogene segment. The CDR3 length is 15 residues. This chain's CDR3 is CASSKDPAVQYEQYF. The CDR3 DNA sequence: TGTGCCAGCAGCAAAGATCCAGCGGTCCAATACGAGCAGTACTTC.

The J gene is TRBJ2-1, the V gene TRBV3-1 (or the pseudogene TRBV3-2), with 10 bases identical to TRBD2. CDR1 is LGHDT and CDR2 is YNNKEL in the germline V gene (reference sequence). The CDR3 consists of 17 residues. V was clipped by 6 bases and J by 4 bases; unmatched bases: 12. In DNA form, the CDR3 reads TGTGCCAGCAGGGGCGAGTCTAGCGGGAGAACTTACAATGAGCAGTTCTTC. Protein: CASRGESSGRTYNEQFF.

The chain recombines TRBV28 with TRBJ2-7; TRBD1 matches 9 bases. V gave up 7 bases and J gave up 5 bases; unmatched junction bases: 9. Germline V gives CDR1 MDHEN, CDR2 SYDVKM. The CDR3 has 14 amino acids. In DNA, the CDR3 is TGTGCCAGCATTCGGGACAGGGTCCGGAACGAGCAGTACTTC. Translating gives CASIRDRVRNEQYF.

The genes are TRBV6-5 and TRBJ2-7; D is uncertain. Per germline, CDR1 MNHEY and CDR2 SVGAGI. The CDR3 extends over 15 amino acids. V lost 6 bases and J 3 bases, leaving 18 bases between the germline ends. DNA of the CDR3: TGTGCCAGCAGCCCCAACATCAGGTCCATCTACGAGCAGTACTTC. Translating it yields CASSPNIRSIYEQYF.

V usage is TRBV6-6 and J usage is TRBJ1-1; D may be TRBD1 (6 bases). The CDR3 extends over 11 amino acids. In germline, CDR1 is MNHNY, CDR2 SVGAGI (reference sequence). The germline V and J ends were trimmed by 6 bases and 7 bases, with 9 bases remaining between them. Here the CDR3 reads CASSRGSEAFF. As DNA, the CDR3 is TGTGCCAGCAGCAGGGGTAGTGAAGCTTTCTTT.

V and J are TRBV6-1 and TRBJ2-7, with 7 bases matching TRBD2. Germline V gives CDR1 MNHNS, CDR2 SASEGT. The V gene end was trimmed by 4 bases and the J gene end by 0 bases; junction bases not matched to a gene: 9. The CDR3 covers 16 residues. For the CDR3, the DNA is TGTGCCAGCAGTGCCAACAGCAGGACTAGCTCCTACGAGCAGTACTTC. Amino acids: CASSANSRTSSYEQYF.

This clone was detected once. The CDR3 bases are TGCGCCAGCAGCCAGCCCAACAGGGGGCGGACCTACGAGCAGTACTTC. The encoded protein is CASSQPNRGRTYEQYF. The chain carries TRBV4-1 and TRBJ2-7, with 9 positions matching TRBD1. The CDR3 is made up of 16 amino acids. The germline CDR1 and CDR2 sequences are MGHRA and YSYEKL. With 3 bases clipped from V and 2 bases from J, the junction kept 8 bases outside the gene matches.

V is TRBV5-1 and J is TRBJ1-1; 7 nucleotides line up with TRBD1. With V trimmed by 0 bases and J by 6 bases, 5 bases remained unmatched. CDR1 SGHRS and CDR2 YFSETQ come from the germline V gene. The CDR3 runs to 14 residues. The DNA of the CDR3 is TGCGCCAGCAGCTTGGCCACCCAGGGGGCTGAAGCTTTCTTT. Its translation is CASSLATQGAEAFF.

This chain uses TRBV27 with TRBJ1-1; 7 bases are a match to TRBD1. Germline assignment: CDR1 MNHEY and CDR2 SMNVEV (reference sequence). CDR3 length equals 15 residues. The V segment lost 7 bases and the J segment 1 base; nucleotides outside the gene matches: 9. CDR3 sequence: CASTKDRKGNTEAFF. CDR3 in DNA: TGTGCCAGCACAAAGGACAGGAAGGGGAACACTGAAGCTTTCTTT.

This chain joins TRBV30 and TRBJ2-4; D possibly corresponds to TRBD1 (6 bases). Trimming removed 5 bases from V and 10 bases from J, with 15 bases in between. In germline, CDR1 is GTSNPN, CDR2 SVGIG (reference sequence). This CDR3 has 12 residues. In DNA form, the CDR3 reads TGTGCCTGGGAAACAGGGTCGGGAATTCAGTACTTC. This translates into CAWETGSGIQYF.

The chain links TRBV30 to TRBJ1-2; 7 nucleotides match TRBD1. The J segment lost 5 bases and the V segment lost 4 bases, leaving 4 bases of the junction unmatched. The germline V gene encodes CDR1 GTSNPN and CDR2 SVGIG (reference sequence). The CDR3 is 12 amino acids. The CDR3 region is CAWTAGGYGYTF. CDR3 DNA sequence: TGTGCCTGGACGGCAGGGGGGTATGGCTACACCTTC.

V is TRBV11-2 and J is TRBJ2-4; 10 bases line up with TRBD2. Germline V CDR1 and CDR2: SGHAT, FQNNGV. This CDR3 spans 15 amino acids. The trim removed 1 base at V and 4 bases at J, leaving 1 base unmatched. This CDR3 is CASSLVLAGKNIQYF. CDR3 DNA: TGTGCCAGCAGCTTAGTACTAGCGGGAAAAAACATTCAGTACTTC.

The chain has TRBV5-4 and TRBJ1-5, with D unclear. The CDR3 length is 13 residues. CDR1 and CDR2 (germline): SGHNT, YYREEE (reference sequence). V was shortened by 2 bases and J by 5 bases, with 8 bases between the two germline ends. CDR3 region: CASSLDTDQPQHF. CDR3 DNA sequence: TGTGCCAGCAGCTTAGACACAGATCAGCCCCAGCATTTT.

The chain carries TRBV5-5 and TRBJ2-3, with a weak D call TRBD1 (5 bases). The CDR3 sequence is 15 residues long. V lost 0 bases and J lost 0, with 8 bases in between. CDR1 is SGHKS, CDR2 YYEKEE, per germline (reference sequence). This chain's CDR3 is CASSLGAGSTDTQYF. CDR3 nucleotides: TGTGCCAGCAGCTTGGGGGCAGGGAGCACAGATACGCAGTATTTT.

The chain couples TRBV7-2 to TRBJ2-7, with a tentative D call TRBD2 (5 bases). The CDR3 is 12 amino acids. Germline CDR1 and CDR2: SGHTA and FQGNSA. Trimming left V 5 bases short and J 1 base short, with 6 bases between. Here the CDR3 reads CASSGGSYEQYF. Here the CDR3 DNA reads TGTGCCAGCAGCGGCGGGTCCTACGAGCAGTACTTC.

The rearrangement joins TRBV6-6 to TRBJ1-5, with 9 positions matching TRBD1. The CDR3 loop spans 18 amino acids. The trim removed 5 bases at V and 2 bases at J, leaving 13 bases unmatched. Germline V gene data show CDR1 as MNHNY and CDR2 as SVGAGI (reference sequence). The CDR3 is CASSPTGGGYMGNQPQHF. The CDR3 bases are TGTGCCAGCAGTCCGACAGGGGGAGGTTATATGGGCAATCAGCCCCAGCATTTT.

The chain couples TRBV25-1 to TRBJ2-6; D is uncertain. Germline loops: CDR1 MGHDK, CDR2 SYGVNS. The CDR3 totals 14 residues. Between the trimmed V and J ends, which lost 3 bases and 0 bases, there was a span of 3 bases. This chain's CDR3 is CASSESSGANVLTF. CDR3 bases: TGTGCCAGCAGTGAGAGCTCTGGGGCCAACGTCCTGACTTTC.

The chain couples TRBV2 to TRBJ1-5; TRBD1 aligns across 8 bases. CDR1 and CDR2 from the germline V gene are SNHLY and FYNNEI. The CDR3 loop spans 15 amino acids. V trimming: 4 bases; J trimming: 0 bases; junction bases outside the gene matches: 2. The CDR3 loop reads CASSGGTGSNQPQHF. In DNA form, the CDR3 reads TGTGCCAGCAGTGGGGGGACAGGTAGCAATCAGCCCCAGCATTTT.

The chain is built from TRBV27 and TRBJ2-1; 13 bases match TRBD2. V gave up 5 bases and J gave up 0 bases; unmatched junction bases: 13. CDR3 size: 20 residues. Looked up from germline, CDR1 is MNHEY and CDR2 is SMNVEV (reference sequence). This chain's CDR3 is CASSLTSTSGRFSSYNEQFF. Here the CDR3 DNA reads TGTGCCAGCAGTCTCACATCGACTAGCGGGAGGTTTAGCTCCTACAATGAGCAGTTCTTC.

Turning to this clone: The sample carries other DNA sequences with the same CDR3. The chain recombines TRBV11-2 with TRBJ1-1, with D perhaps matching TRBD1 (6 bases). This CDR3 is 13 amino acids long. Germline CDR1 and CDR2: SGHAT and FQNNGV. Trimming left V 5 bases short and J 8 bases short, with 15 bases between. This CDR3 reads CASSQSPQGEAFF. DNA for the CDR3: TGTGCCAGCAGCCAATCCCCACAGGGAGAAGCTTTCTTT.

This sequence joins TRBV9 and TRBJ1-6; D is unresolved. Trimming stripped 4 bases from V and 4 bases from J, with 9 bases between. The CDR3 length is 14 residues. Germline CDR1 reads SGDLS; CDR2 reads YYNGEE. The CDR3 is CASSPQAYNSPLHF. The CDR3 DNA follows: TGTGCCAGCAGCCCTCAGGCATATAATTCACCCCTCCACTTT. Supplemented by reference TRBV9 and TRBJ1-6, the full variable domain reads DSGVTQTPKHLITATGQRVTLRCSPRSGDLSVYWYQQSLDQGLQFLIQYYNGEERAKGNILERFSAQQFPDLHSELNLSSLELGDSALYFCASSPQAYNSPLHFGNGTRLTVT.

This clone occurred a few times. The rearrangement uses TRBV24-1 and TRBJ2-1; TRBD1 agrees at 7 bases. CDR3 length equals 17 residues. Losses at the gene ends were 4 bases for V and 0 bases for J; bases not matched to a gene: 8. Germline values: CDR1 KGHDR, CDR2 SFDVKD. The DNA for the CDR3 is TGTGCCACCAGTGAGGGGACAGTCTTCAGCTCCTACAATGAGCAGTTCTTC. Amino acid sequence: CATSEGTVFSSYNEQFF.